These 18 T cell receptor beta chains were sequenced from one sample in a study of vaccination and CD4 T cells after COVID-19. The treatment is: approximately nine-day PBMC culture with coronavirus spike peptide pools or control peptides (ViraFEST assay). Sequence data for DNA of cultured CD4+ T cells were generated by the Oncomine TCR Beta short-read assay. From the PCR reads, TCRdb called clonotypes with MiXCR, one entry per CDR3 protein. This sample has about 9,900 distinct CDR3 sequences, with 45% to 55% found just once. Their specific antigens are unknown. Sequenced: CD4+ T cells from blood, cultured in vitro. The source is a human donor who had recovered from COVID-19.

The rearrangement uses TRBV2 and TRBJ1-1; 7 bases map to TRBD1. From germline, CDR1 is SNHLY and CDR2 FYNNEI. This CDR3 is 15 amino acids long. V was pared by 7 bases and J by 0 bases, with 8 bases of the junction left unmatched. In nucleotides, the CDR3 is TGTGCCAGCATAAGGGGGCGACCGATGAACACTGAAGCTTTCTTT. Translated, it gives CASIRGRPMNTEAFF.

CDR3 nucleotide sequence: TGTGCCACTCTCCCCTGGGGGGGGACTCACAAACGGGGTACGCAGTATTTT. Encoded protein: CATLPWGGTHKRGTQYF. The genes are TRBV6-1 and TRBJ2-3; 7 bases fit TRBD2. V shed 10 bases, J shed 8 bases, and the junction held 24 bases outside the gene matches. Germline V gives CDR1 MNHNS, CDR2 SASEGT. The CDR3 loop spans 17 amino acids.

CDR3 bases: TGTGCCAGCAGCTTACGACAGGGGAGAGGCACCGGGGAGCTGTTTTTT. It is translated as CASSLRQGRGTGELFF. The chain has TRBV7-2 and TRBJ2-2, with TRBD1 matching 8 bases. CDR3 length: 16 residues. Germline V gene sequence: CDR1 SGHTA, CDR2 FQGNSA. V was clipped by 2 bases and J by 4 bases; unmatched bases: 6.

This clonotype showed up just a few times. V usage is TRBV6-5 and J usage is TRBJ2-1; D unresolved. V was shortened by 2 bases and J by 0 bases, with 14 bases between the two germline ends. The CDR3 contains 17 residues. Germline V gives CDR1 MNHEY, CDR2 SVGAGI. For the CDR3, the DNA is TGTGCCAGCAGTTACGGGCGACTCACTCCCTCCTACAATGAGCAGTTCTTC. As protein: CASSYGRLTPSYNEQFF.

The V call is TRBV4-1, the J call TRBJ1-2, with D perhaps matching TRBD1 (6 bases). This CDR3 is 16 amino acids long. Trimming cost V 1 base and J 1 base, with 13 bases left between them. CDR1 MGHRA and CDR2 YSYEKL come from the germline V gene. The CDR3 loop reads CASSQVDRQVNYGYTF. In DNA form, the CDR3 reads TGCGCCAGCAGCCAAGTTGACAGGCAAGTTAACTATGGCTACACCTTC.

This rearrangement joins TRBV4-1 to TRBJ1-1, with a tentative D call TRBD1 (5 bases). Germline V lookup: CDR1 MGHRA, CDR2 YSYEKL. Trimming took 2 bases from V and 0 from J, leaving 13 bases between them. This CDR3 has 16 amino acids. CDR3 protein: CASSQLTGPLNTEAFF. Here the CDR3 DNA reads TGCGCCAGCAGCCAACTAACGGGGCCTTTGAACACTGAAGCTTTCTTT.

This chain links TRBV6-1 with TRBJ2-1; TRBD2 matches at 11 bases. CDR3 length: 16 amino acids. Trimming cost V 4 bases and J 7 bases; bases outside gene matches: 9. Looked up from germline, CDR1 is MNHNS and CDR2 is SASEGT. Written as DNA, the CDR3 is TGTGCCAGCAGTGGCATGACTAGCGGGGTGGGGAATGAGCAGTTCTTC. As protein: CASSGMTSGVGNEQFF.

The table lists this clonotype with a few counts. This rearrangement joins TRBV10-3 to TRBJ1-6, with D unresolved. Trimming removed 0 bases from V and 2 bases from J, with 11 bases in between. CDR3 length: 17 residues. Germline V gene data show CDR1 as ENHRY and CDR2 as SYGVKD. CDR3 sequence (DNA): TGTGCCATCAGTGAGTCGAACCACAGCCCCTATAATTCACCCCTCCACTTT. Translated, it gives CAISESNHSPYNSPLHF.

This chain uses TRBV6-5 with TRBJ1-1; the D gene is possibly TRBD1 (5 bases). This CDR3 region has 13 residues. The germline V gene has CDR1 MNHEY and CDR2 SVGAGI. Deletions cut 3 bases from V and 1 base from J, with 6 bases between. CDR3 coding DNA: TGTGCCAGCAGTTATAGGGGGAACACTGAAGCTTTCTTT. As protein: CASSYRGNTEAFF.

V usage is TRBV18 and J usage is TRBJ2-1; D remains unclear. Germline assignment: CDR1 KGHSH and CDR2 LQKENI. Trimming left V 6 bases short and J 0 bases short, with 21 bases between. The CDR3 loop spans 18 amino acids. The CDR3 is CASSPTPGSPNSYNEQFF. Written as DNA, the CDR3 is TGTGCCAGCTCTCCCACCCCCGGATCTCCAAACTCCTACAATGAGCAGTTCTTC. The variable domain in full, completed from reference TRBV18 and TRBJ2-1, reads NAGVMQNPRHLVRRRGQEARLRCSPMKGHSHVYWYRQLPEEGLKFMVYLQKENIIDESGMPKERFSAEFPKEGPSILRIQQVVRGDSAAYFCASSPTPGSPNSYNEQFFGPGTRLTVL.

This clonotype was detected a few times. The rearrangement uses TRBV6-1 and TRBJ2-7; 13 bases are a match to TRBD2. The germline V gene encodes CDR1 MNHNS and CDR2 SASEGT. Trimming at V came to 1 base and at J to 0 bases, leaving 6 bases not matched to a gene. This CDR3 has 18 amino acids. The CDR3 region is CASSEGPGLAGTSYEQYF. For the CDR3, the DNA is TGTGCCAGCAGTGAAGGCCCGGGACTAGCGGGGACCTCCTACGAGCAGTACTTC.

This clonotype was counted a single time. The chain links TRBV12-3 or TRBV12-4 to TRBJ1-2, with no clear D. There are 12 residues in the CDR3. V lost 3 bases and J lost 6, with 8 bases in between. DNA of the CDR3: TGTGCCAGCAGTTTTTCAGAAAATGGCTACACCTTC. Encoded protein: CASSFSENGYTF.

The chain joins TRBV29-1 to TRBJ2-5, with 7 nucleotides matching TRBD2. The CDR3 sequence is 11 residues long. V dropped 5 bases and J dropped 5; count of bases not matched to a gene: 2. Germline V gene lookup returns CDR1 SQVTM and CDR2 ANQGSEA. The CDR3 coding sequence is TGCAGCGTTTGGGGGGGGGAGACCCAGTACTTC. Translated: CSVWGGETQYF.

This sequence joins TRBV7-8 and TRBJ1-2; tentative D call: TRBD1 (5 bases). The V end lost 5 bases, the J end lost 5 bases, and 21 bases lay between the germline ends. The CDR3 sequence is 16 residues long. Germline CDR1 SGHVS, CDR2 FQNEAQ. The CDR3 bases are TGTGCCAGCAGCATCCAGGGCTCGATTGCGGCTTATGGCTACACCTTC. Translation: CASSIQGSIAAYGYTF.

V gene TRBV19 combines with J gene TRBJ1-1, with 10 bases lining up with TRBD1. V was clipped by 8 bases and J by 1 base; unmatched bases: 10. The germline V gene encodes CDR1 LNHDA and CDR2 SQIVND (reference sequence). This CDR3 contains 16 residues. CDR3 DNA: TGTGCCAGTCGGATGACAGGGGGCGGGCGGAACACTGAAGCTTTCTTT. Translating it yields CASRMTGGGRNTEAFF.

The chain uses TRBV6-1 and TRBJ1-2; D unresolved. CDR3 size: 12 residues. Germline-derived CDR1 and CDR2 are MNHNS and SASEGT. The V end lost 6 bases, the J end lost 0 bases, and 5 bases lay between the germline ends. Written as DNA, the CDR3 is TGTGCCAGCAGCCCTACTAACTATGGCTACACCTTC. Translating gives CASSPTNYGYTF.

This clonotype is large. The chain couples TRBV20-1 to TRBJ2-4, with 9 positions matching TRBD1. Looked up from germline, CDR1 is DFQATT and CDR2 is SNEGSKA (reference sequence). The CDR3 is 15 amino acids. The V and J ends lost 4 bases and 1 base, in that order; junction bases with no gene match: 5. The CDR3 protein is CSAKGQGNAKNIQYF. CDR3 bases: TGCAGTGCTAAGGGACAGGGAAACGCCAAAAACATTCAGTACTTC.

V usage is TRBV27 and J usage is TRBJ1-1; tentatively, D is TRBD1 (6 bases). This CDR3 spans 15 amino acids. V lost 6 bases to trimming and J lost 5 bases, with 19 bases between them. CDR1 MNHEY and CDR2 SMNVEV come from the germline V gene (reference sequence). The CDR3 loop is CASSHDRRISTEAFF. CDR3 nucleotide sequence: TGTGCCAGCAGCCACGACAGGAGAATTTCGACTGAAGCTTTCTTT.